This T cell receptor beta chain was sequenced during a study of blood T cell repertoires in COVID-19. Recovered participants had two consecutive negative NP/OP PCR tests, healthcare professional clearance, or symptom resolution. Sequencing used immunoSEQ multiplex PCR; TCRdb keeps in-frame clones, though not all of them. The sample records 190,000 or so clones, approximately 90% being singletons. The sequencing input was PBMCs or T cells enriched from blood (not recorded which). This TCR came from a woman in her twenties or thirties who had recovered from COVID-19.

The CDR3 sequence is CASSAEGAGGTEAFF. The CDR3 nucleotides read TGTGCCAGCAGCGCAGAGGGGGCAGGAGGAACTGAAGCTTTCTTT. The chain couples TRBV9 to TRBJ1-1; TRBD1 aligns across 7 bases. The ends lost 3 bases at V and 5 bases at J; junction bases unmatched: 10. Germline lookup yields CDR1 SGDLS and CDR2 YYNGEE. The CDR3 has 15 amino acids. Full variable domain (rest looked up from reference TRBV9 and TRBJ1-1): DSGVTQTPKHLITATGQRVTLRCSPRSGDLSVYWYQQSLDQGLQFLIQYYNGEERAKGNILERFSAQQFPDLHSELNLSSLELGDSALYFCASSAEGAGGTEAFFGQGTRLTVV.